This TCR beta chain was captured by sequencing in a study of cytomegalovirus exposure and HLA in healthy donors. Study-wide findings and caveats: The classifier, whose performance was assessed in both the original and validation cohorts, reportedly diagnosed cytomegalovirus status with high specificity and sensitivity.

CDR1 and CDR2 (germline): SGDLS, YYNGEE. Between the trimmed V and J ends, which lost 1 base and 6 bases, there was a span of 15 bases. The CDR3 runs 15 residues. Concerning this clone itself: What it recognizes is unknown.

The study ran its PCR with 60 Vbeta and 13 Jbeta primers. Generated by immunoSEQ multiplex PCR, the TCRdb table keeps only in-frame clones and is missing some. The sample gives over 140,000 clones, more than 75% of which show up once; 2% to 3% is in the top ten. The source is a man aged 50 to 60 in good health and CMV-seronegative. The specimen was PBMCs. V and J are TRBV9 and TRBJ2-3; D may be TRBD1 (6 bases). In nucleotides, the CDR3 is TGTGCCAGCAGCGTACGGACAGTTATTGACGATACGCAGTATTTT. This encodes CASSVRTVIDDTQYF.